Ten or more counts support the clone carrying this T cell receptor beta chain. Its antigen is still unknown. This sample was included in a study of early T cells in non-severe SARS-CoV-2 infection. Study information: Sequencing input comprised bulk RNA from unsorted whole blood; chain pairing was not available.

Individual cDNA molecules received unique molecular identifiers during library preparation. One entry per CDR3 protein results from TCRdb running MiXCR on the 5' RACE reads. In the table there are about 40,000 distinct CDR3 sequences, 5.4% of which are singletons. The V gene lost 5 bases and the J gene lost 2 bases, with 10 bases spanning the gap. The CDR3 totals 13 residues. Germline values: CDR1 PRHDT, CDR2 FYEKMQ (reference sequence). Whole-study results and caveats: VDJdb matching favored anti-spike CD8 responses, missing private and CD4 specificities.

The sequencing used whole blood, collected at baseline. This receptor was identified in an adult who was a healthcare worker with PCR-confirmed SARS-CoV-2 infection or an uninfected control (not recorded which). The chain couples TRBV13 to TRBJ2-7, with unresolved D. The CDR3 DNA follows: TGTGCCAGCAGCGGGCACCAGGCCTACGAGCAGTACTTC. This encodes CASSGHQAYEQYF.